The subject of this entry is one T cell receptor (beta chain). In germline, CDR1 is MDHEN, CDR2 SYDVKM. Between the trimmed V and J ends, which lost 3 bases and 5 bases, there was a span of 11 bases. The length of the CDR3 is 14 residues. Authors' methods: Nucleated cell number was recorded as an estimate derived from reference gene primer amplification. The repertoire was sequenced with immunoSEQ multiplex PCR; TCRdb's copy has only in-frame clones and lacks some. The V and J calls and clone size are taken from that table; D and trimming were inferred from the DNA. Counted here are hundreds of thousands of clones, 80% occurring once; the ten biggest clones make up 6.5% to 9%. The data stem from a study of blood T cell repertoires in COVID-19. Overall study context: Acute and convalescent COVID-19 specimens originated in the United States, Italy and Spain. Nucleic acid was either cDNA or gDNA, and it came from T cells, B-cell-depleted T cells, or PBMCs.

Cohort assignment relied on participant-reported clinical history. The chain employs TRBV28 and TRBJ2-1, with D perhaps matching TRBD2 (5 bases). The source is a woman in her forties with acute COVID-19. The sequencing input was PBMCs or T cells enriched from blood (not recorded which). The CDR3 loop reads CASSFREFDNEQFF. The CDR3 DNA is TGTGCCAGCAGTTTCCGGGAATTTGACAATGAGCAGTTCTTC.